Listed below are T cell receptor beta chains from one sample, sequenced in a study of cytomegalovirus exposure and HLA in healthy donors. Repertoires were generated with immunoSEQ multiplex PCR, while TCRdb's copy carries only in-frame clones and drops some. In the table there are some 120,000 clones, approximately 80% of which are singletons. The specimen was PBMCs. Every receptor here comes from a man aged 30 to 39 in good health and CMV-seropositive. The CDR3 runs from the conserved cysteine through the conserved F or W. D genes are given only for firm matches. Some rows mark clone size as missing; the rest say once, few, many or name a class of expanded clone.

>NA|TRBJ2-7|TRBV11-2|TRBD1
CASSLGPGQPSYF
TGTGCCAGCAGCTTAGGCCCGGGACAGCCTTCATACTTC
>NA|TRBJ2-1|TRBV7-2|TRBD2
CASSLTSAGVYNEQFF
TGTGCCAGCAGCTTAACCTCAGCGGGAGTGTACAATGAGCAGTTCTTC
>NA|TRBJ2-4|TRBV9|TRBD2
CASSAVAGEGKNIQYF
TGTGCCAGCAGCGCCGTAGCGGGAGAGGGCAAAAACATTCAGTACTTC
>NA|TRBJ2-1|TRBV2|TRBD2
CASPPALAGVQVF
TGTGCCAGCCCGCCTGCTCTAGCGGGAGTCCAAGTCTTC
>few|TRBJ2-1|TRBV27|NA
CASTHSGGSYNEQFF
TGTGCCAGCACTCATTCCGGAGGATCCTACAATGAGCAGTTCTTC
>NA|TRBJ1-1|TRBV7-8|NA
CASSLYARPNTEAFF
TGTGCCAGCAGCTTATACGCGAGGCCGAACACTGAAGCTTTCTTT
>NA|TRBJ2-3|TRBV14|TRBD2
CASSQDWTSGSRADTQYF
TGTGCCAGCAGCCAAGATTGGACTAGCGGGAGTAGGGCAGATACGCAGTATTTT
>NA|TRBJ2-5|TRBV7-9|TRBD2
CASSWRLAGEETQYF
TGTGCCAGCAGCTGGAGACTAGCGGGAGAAGAGACCCAGTACTTC
>NA|TRBJ1-4|TRBV30|NA
CAWSQGGEKLFF
TGTGCCTGGAGTCAGGGTGGCGAAAAACTGTTTTTT
>NA|TRBJ2-4|TRBV4-2|TRBD2
CASSQDPAAGGLNIQYF
TGTGCCAGCAGCCAAGATCCCGCGGCGGGAGGGCTAAACATTCAGTACTTC
>NA|TRBJ2-3|TRBV7-9|TRBD2
CASSLTSGRASDTQYF
TGTGCCAGCAGCCTGACTAGCGGGAGAGCGTCAGATACGCAGTATTTT
>few|TRBJ2-1|TRBV19|TRBD2
CASSAQPRGAGVPNEQFF
TGTGCCAGTAGTGCCCAACCCCGGGGAGCGGGAGTGCCCAATGAGCAGTTCTTC
>few|TRBJ2-7|TRBV4-1|NA
CASSQVGAPEQYF
TGCGCCAGCAGCCAAGTAGGGGCTCCCGAGCAGTACTTC
>NA|TRBJ2-1|TRBV6-6|TRBD2
CASSYSGLASNEQFF
TGTGCCAGCAGTTACTCGGGACTAGCCAGCAATGAGCAGTTCTTC
>few|TRBJ2-7|TRBV7-9|NA
CASSLISGLEQYF
TGTGCCAGCAGCTTAATATCAGGGCTCGAGCAGTACTTC
>NA|TRBJ2-7|TRBV6-5|TRBD1
CASSITPGQGYEQYF
TGTGCCAGCAGCATAACTCCGGGACAGGGCTACGAGCAGTACTTC
>few|TRBJ1-1|TRBV5-1|NA
CASSLTGSVTEAFF
TGCGCCAGCAGCCTGACAGGTTCGGTGACTGAAGCTTTCTTT
>NA|TRBJ2-7|TRBV5-1|NA
CASSLSPGAWISYEQYF
TGCGCCAGCAGCTTGTCGCCTGGGGCGTGGATCTCCTACGAGCAGTACTTC
>NA|TRBJ2-7|TRBV28|TRBD2
CASSPYRGGASSYEQYF
TGTGCCAGCAGTCCTTACCGGGGGGGCGCAAGCTCCTACGAGCAGTACTTC
>NA|TRBJ2-1|TRBV28|TRBD1
CASSLGGQGFNEQFF
TGTGCCAGCAGTTTGGGGGGACAGGGATTCAATGAGCAGTTCTTC
>few|TRBJ2-1|TRBV5-1|NA
CASSPGARTYNEQFF
TGCGCCAGCAGCCCTGGGGCTCGAACCTACAATGAGCAGTTCTTC
>NA|TRBJ2-3|TRBV27|TRBD2
CASSSRLAGGTDTQYF
TGTGCCAGCAGTTCCCGACTAGCGGGAGGTACAGATACGCAGTATTTT
>few|TRBJ2-7|TRBV4-3|NA
CASSQAPGSQRPYEQYF
TGCGCCAGCAGCCAGGCCCCGGGGAGCCAGAGACCCTACGAGCAGTACTTC
>NA|TRBJ1-5|TRBV4-3|TRBD1
CASSQDTDRDQPQHF
TGCGCCAGCAGCCAAGATACGGACAGGGATCAGCCCCAGCATTTT
>NA|TRBJ2-7|TRBV19|TRBD2
CASSPGTSGSDYEQYF
TGTGCCAGTAGTCCTGGGACTAGCGGGAGTGACTACGAGCAGTACTTC
>NA|TRBJ2-2|TRBV27|TRBD2
CASSLTSGNTGELFF
TGTGCCAGCAGTTTGACTAGCGGTAACACCGGGGAGCTGTTTTTT
>NA|TRBJ1-1|TRBV11-2|NA
CASSSRGIRNTEAFF
TGTGCCAGCAGCTCTAGAGGGATCAGGAACACTGAAGCTTTCTTT
>few|TRBJ2-2|TRBV5-1|TRBD2
CASSLGASGGELFF
TGCGCCAGCAGCTTGGGGGCTAGCGGCGGGGAGCTGTTTTTT
>NA|TRBJ2-7|TRBV5-1|NA
CASSLIGTTYEQYF
TGCGCCAGCAGCTTGATTGGCACGACCTACGAGCAGTACTTC
>NA|TRBJ2-7|TRBV7-2|NA
CASSPPGYEQYF
TGTGCCAGCAGCCCCCCCGGCTACGAGCAGTACTTC
>NA|TRBJ1-1|TRBV10-1|NA
CASDLVRPEAFF
TGCGCCTCCGACCTAGTAAGACCTGAAGCTTTCTTT
>NA|TRBJ2-5|TRBV9|TRBD1
CASSLRGRETQYF
TGTGCCAGCAGCCTCAGGGGGCGAGAGACCCAGTACTTC
>few|TRBJ2-1|TRBV7-7|TRBD2
CASSSGLAGVGEQFF
TGTGCCAGCAGCTCGGGACTAGCGGGAGTCGGGGAGCAGTTCTTC
>NA|TRBJ2-5|TRBV19|TRBD1
CASSINSKSGTGGPLQETQYF
TGTGCCAGTAGTATTAACTCCAAATCCGGGACAGGGGGTCCCCTCCAAGAGACCCAGTACTTC
>NA|TRBJ2-6|TRBV30|TRBD1
CAWCTGGAGANVLTF
TGTGCCTGGTGTACAGGGGGCGCTGGGGCCAACGTCCTGACTTTC
>NA|TRBJ2-5|TRBV30|TRBD2
CAWCNWREVRKTQYF
TGTGCCTGGTGCAACTGGCGGGAGGTTAGGAAGACCCAGTACTTC
>NA|TRBJ2-7|TRBV7-2|NA
CASSLTSKNEQYF
TGTGCCAGCAGCTTAACTAGCAAAAACGAGCAGTACTTC
>NA|TRBJ2-7|TRBV5-1|NA
CASSLGGGSSEQYF
TGCGCCAGCAGCTTGGGTGGGGGCTCGAGCGAGCAGTACTTC
>NA|TRBJ1-4|TRBV6-7|NA
CASSGGGEINEKLFF
TGTGCCAGCAGCGGAGGGGGGGAGATTAATGAAAAACTGTTTTTT
>NA|TRBJ1-5|TRBV7-2|NA
CASSPQGTYSNQPQHF
TGTGCCAGCAGCCCACAGGGAACTTATAGCAATCAGCCCCAGCATTTT
>NA|TRBJ2-1|TRBV6-5|TRBD2
CASSTGTSPDEQFF
TGTGCCAGCAGCACCGGGACTAGTCCCGATGAGCAGTTCTTC
>NA|TRBJ2-6|TRBV12-5|TRBD1
CASGLTKTPRDRGTGANVLTF
TGTGCTAGTGGTTTGACCAAGACACCCCGGGACAGGGGAACTGGGGCCAACGTCCTGACTTTC
>few|TRBJ1-5|TRBV28|NA
CASSLGRQINQPQHF
TGTGCCAGCAGCCTCGGGAGGCAAATCAATCAGCCCCAGCATTTT
>NA|TRBJ2-1|TRBV19|NA
CAVRQSSYNEQFF
TGTGCCGTAAGACAGAGCTCCTACAATGAGCAGTTCTTC
>NA|TRBJ2-1|TRBV5-6|NA
CASSFFREQFF
TGTGCCAGCAGCTTCTTCCGTGAGCAGTTCTTC
>NA|TRBJ1-2|TRBV4-2|NA
CASSQGSGGYGYTF
TGTGCCAGCAGCCAGGGTAGCGGTGGCTATGGCTACACCTTC
>NA|TRBJ2-3|TRBV19|NA
CASSMRQGIDTQYF
TGTGCCAGTAGTATGCGCCAGGGAATAGATACGCAGTATTTT
>NA|TRBJ2-3|TRBV27|TRBD2
CASSLSISGISTDTQYF
TGTGCCAGCAGTTTATCCATAAGCGGGATTAGCACAGATACGCAGTATTTT
>NA|TRBJ2-5|TRBV10-2|TRBD2
CASSESGSGRIETQYF
TGCGCCAGCAGTGAGTCGGGTAGCGGGAGAATCGAGACCCAGTACTTC
>NA|TRBJ2-7|TRBV10-3|NA
CAISRGYEQYF
TGTGCCATCAGTAGGGGATACGAACAGTACTTC
>NA|TRBJ2-1|TRBV9|TRBD2
CASSGLGGGPSNEQFF
TGTGCCAGCAGCGGGCTGGGGGGAGGGCCGAGTAATGAGCAGTTCTTC
>NA|TRBJ2-5|TRBV7-9|NA
CASSLFRQETQYF
TGTGCCAGCAGCTTATTTCGGCAAGAGACCCAGTACTTC
>NA|TRBJ2-2|TRBV7-3|TRBD2
CASSPKTSGNSGELFF
TGTGCCAGCAGCCCTAAGACTAGCGGGAACTCCGGGGAGCTGTTTTTT